This entry lists 23 T cell receptor beta chains sequenced from one sample in a study of shared clonotypes between healthy human individuals. Sequenced by immunoSEQ multiplex PCR; TCRdb stores in-frame clones only, minus some. The sample lists approximately 2,200,000 clones, about 92% occurring once. CD45RO-negative, CCR7-positively selected cells formed the naive CD8 fraction, excluding terminally differentiated effector memory CD45RA+ cells. The sequencing sample was made of naive CD8+ T cells from PBMCs. The receptors stem from a man aged 18 to 30 in good health. Some clones in this sample may be carry-over from other donors' samples.

V is TRBV7-8 and J is TRBJ2-1; tentatively, D is TRBD1 (5 bases). V lost 5 bases and J 0 bases, leaving 17 bases between the germline ends. Germline assignment: CDR1 SGHVS and CDR2 FQNEAQ. This CDR3 has 17 amino acids. This CDR3 is CASSPSGADRSYNEQFF. The CDR3 DNA sequence: TGTGCCAGCAGCCCATCTGGGGCGGACCGCTCCTACAATGAGCAGTTCTTC.

This clone was detected once. The chain employs TRBV15 and TRBJ1-1; D gene uncertain. CDR1 is LNHNV, CDR2 YYDKDF, per germline (reference sequence). Trimming shortened V by 0 bases and J by 0 bases, and 8 bases separated the two germline ends. CDR3 size: 15 residues. CDR3 nucleotide sequence: TGTGCCACCAGCAGAGATAGGGAATTGAACACTGAAGCTTTCTTT. Its translation: CATSRDRELNTEAFF. The full variable domain, completed using reference TRBV15 and TRBJ1-1, is DAMVIQNPRYQVTQFGKPVTLSCSQTLNHNVMYWYQQKSSQAPKLLFHYYDKDFNNEADTPDNFQSRRPNTSFCFLDIRSPGLGDTAMYLCATSRDRELNTEAFFGQGTRLTVV.

This chain links TRBV9 with TRBJ1-1; 8 bases line up with TRBD1. The CDR3 is 15 residues long. Trimming took 3 bases from V and 4 from J; bases not matched to a gene: 8. The V gene's germline CDR1 is SGDLS and CDR2 YYNGEE. CDR3 protein: CASSGIGQGTTEAFF. The CDR3 DNA reads as TGTGCCAGCAGCGGGATCGGACAGGGTACCACTGAAGCTTTCTTT.

The genes are TRBV16 and TRBJ2-5, with D unclear. The germline V and J ends were trimmed by 3 bases and 5 bases, with 4 bases remaining between them. The CDR3 is 11 residues long. Looked up from germline, CDR1 is KGHSY and CDR2 is FQNENV. CDR3 loop: CASSQTETQYF. CDR3 DNA: TGTGCCAGCAGCCAGACGGAGACCCAGTACTTC. Looking up the rest from reference TRBV16 and TRBJ2-5 gives the full variable domain: GEEVAQTPKHLVRGEGQKAKLYCAPIKGHSYVFWYQQVLKNEFKFLISFQNENVFDETGMPKERFSAKCLPNSPCSLEIQATKLEDSAVYFCASSQTETQYFGPGTRLLVL.

The chain is built from TRBV7-3 and TRBJ2-2, with 8 bases matching TRBD1. The CDR3 spans 16 residues. V shed 6 bases and J 3 bases; nucleotides not matched to a gene: 9. Per germline, CDR1 SGHTA and CDR2 FQGTGA. The CDR3 region has the DNA TGTGCCAGCAGTCCTAGGCAGGGGGCGCACACCGGGGAGCTGTTTTTT. Translation: CASSPRQGAHTGELFF.

The rearrangement uses TRBV9 and TRBJ2-3; D is uncertain. The CDR3 has 15 residues. Germline V gene sequence: CDR1 SGDLS, CDR2 YYNGEE. V was trimmed by 0 bases and J by 1 base, leaving 9 bases between them. The CDR3: CASSVELTRTDTQYF. DNA for the CDR3: TGTGCCAGCAGCGTAGAGTTGACCCGCACAGATACGCAGTATTTT.

Regarding this clone: The sample has other DNA sequences that encode this CDR3 too. The chain employs TRBV29-1 and TRBJ2-1; D uncertain. Trimming stripped 5 bases from V and 7 bases from J, with 6 bases between. This CDR3 contains 10 residues. Germline loops: CDR1 SQVTM, CDR2 ANQGSEA. Here the CDR3 reads CSVLGNEQFF. The CDR3 coding sequence is TGCAGCGTTCTGGGAAATGAGCAGTTCTTC.

Only one count was recorded for this clone. The chain recombines TRBV4-3 with TRBJ2-7, with a tentative D call TRBD2 (6 bases). The CDR3 sequence is 13 residues long. The V gene's germline CDR1 is LGHNA and CDR2 YSLEER. V was clipped by 1 base and J by 3 bases, with 7 bases between them. The DNA for the CDR3 is TGCGCCAGCAGCCAAGGGACTAACTACGAGCAGTACTTC. This sequence encodes CASSQGTNYEQYF.

Note on this clone: This sample includes further DNA sequences coding for the same CDR3. This rearrangement joins TRBV6-6 to TRBJ1-1; 9 positions match TRBD1. V lost 0 bases and J lost 4; bases outside the gene matches: 0. The CDR3 is made up of 14 amino acids. The germline CDR1 and CDR2 sequences are MNHNY and SVGAGI (reference sequence). This CDR3 is CASSYSTGGTEAFF. Written as DNA, the CDR3 is TGTGCCAGCAGTTACTCGACAGGGGGCACTGAAGCTTTCTTT.

The rearrangement links TRBV28 to TRBJ1-2; weak D call: TRBD1 (5 bases). The V gene's germline CDR1 is MDHEN and CDR2 SYDVKM. Trimming pared 6 bases from V and 7 bases from J, leaving 18 bases between. The CDR3 extends over 14 amino acids. This CDR3 reads CASRWGEGPAGYTF. The CDR3 DNA is TGTGCCAGCAGGTGGGGGGAAGGTCCTGCTGGCTACACCTTC.

This chain uses TRBV27 with TRBJ2-7; tentative D call: TRBD1 (7 bases). V was clipped by 3 bases and J by 5 bases, with 17 bases between them. Germline values: CDR1 MNHEY, CDR2 SMNVEV (reference sequence). This CDR3 spans 15 amino acids. CDR3 sequence reads: CASSFQGGSSHEQYF. DNA of the CDR3: TGTGCCAGCAGTTTTCAGGGGGGTTCGTCCCACGAGCAGTACTTC.

V is TRBV7-8 and J is TRBJ1-1; D is unresolved. Trimming took off 5 bases at V and 1 base at J, with 8 bases between the two ends. The CDR3 is 13 amino acids. Germline V CDR1 and CDR2: SGHVS, FQNEAQ. The CDR3 sequence is CASSPRRNTEAFF. CDR3 nucleotides: TGTGCCAGCAGCCCCCGTAGGAACACTGAAGCTTTCTTT. Filled out from reference TRBV7-8 and TRBJ1-1, the complete variable domain reads GAGVSQSPRYKVAKRGQDVALRCDPISGHVSLFWYQQALGQGPEFLTYFQNEAQLDKSGLPSDRFFAERPEGSVSTLKIQRTQQEDSAVYLCASSPRRNTEAFFGQGTRLTVV.

The rearrangement joins TRBV27 to TRBJ2-3; D remains unclear. Germline CDR1 reads MNHEY; CDR2 reads SMNVEV (reference sequence). The germline V and J ends were trimmed by 5 bases and 4 bases, with 19 bases remaining between them. CDR3 length: 16 residues. CDR3: CASSDLVVPVADTQYF. In nucleotides, the CDR3 is TGTGCCAGCAGTGACTTAGTTGTCCCCGTCGCAGATACGCAGTATTTT.

This rearrangement joins TRBV7-9 to TRBJ2-5, with D perhaps matching TRBD2 (6 bases). The CDR3 extends over 15 amino acids. The V end was cut by 7 bases, the J end by 1 base, with 16 bases between. Germline-derived CDR1 and CDR2 are SEHNR and FQNEAQ (reference sequence). The CDR3 DNA reads as TGTGCCAGCACCCCTGGGGCGGGACTCCAAGAGACCCAGTACTTC. Translation gives CASTPGAGLQETQYF.

The chain recombines TRBV6-5 with TRBJ2-1; 8 nucleotides line up with TRBD1. V shed 2 bases and J 1 base; nucleotides not matched to a gene: 4. The CDR3 consists of 16 residues. Germline V CDR1 and CDR2: MNHEY, SVGAGI. The DNA of the CDR3 is TGTGCCAGCAGTTACACGAGACAGGGGTCCTACAATGAGCAGTTCTTC. This codes for CASSYTRQGSYNEQFF.

Concerning this clone: Other DNA variants within this sample encode the same CDR3. The chain links TRBV28 to TRBJ2-1; no reliable D call. The CDR3 has 12 residues. In germline, CDR1 is MDHEN, CDR2 SYDVKM. V lost 3 bases and J 6 bases, leaving 6 bases between the germline ends. The chain's CDR3 is CASSLIGNEQFF. The CDR3 region has the DNA TGTGCCAGCAGTTTGATCGGCAATGAGCAGTTCTTC.

The chain is built from TRBV29-1 and TRBJ2-7; no clear D. The germline CDR1 and CDR2 sequences are SQVTM and ANQGSEA. Trimming took 1 base from V and 2 from J, leaving 6 bases between them. CDR3 length equals 12 residues. The DNA of the CDR3 is TGCAGCGTTGAAGGGACCCCCTACGAGCAGTACTTC. This codes for CSVEGTPYEQYF.

This chain connects TRBV7-2 to TRBJ2-7; TRBD1 aligns across 9 bases. The CDR3 covers 15 residues. Germline CDR1 is SGHTA and CDR2 is FQGNSA. V gave up 1 base and J gave up 6 bases; unmatched junction bases: 7. CDR3 nucleotides: TGTGCCAGCAGCTTAGGCCGGGACAGGGAGGGCGAGCAGTACTTC. Protein sequence: CASSLGRDREGEQYF. Combining the CDR3 with reference TRBV7-2 and TRBJ2-7 gives the whole variable domain GAGVSQSPSNKVTEKGKDVELRCDPISGHTALYWYRQSLGQGLEFLIYFQGNSAPDKSGLPSDRFSAERTGGSVSTLTIQRTQQEDSAVYLCASSLGRDREGEQYFGPGTRLTVT.

The rearrangement uses TRBV7-9 and TRBJ1-4; 7 bases match TRBD1. The CDR3 sequence is 13 residues long. Germline loops: CDR1 SEHNR, CDR2 FQNEAQ (reference sequence). The J segment lost 10 bases and the V segment lost 5 bases, leaving 7 bases of the junction unmatched. In DNA, the CDR3 is TGTGCCAGCAGCCAGGACAGGCCGGGAAAACTGTTTTTT. This codes for CASSQDRPGKLFF. Filled out from reference TRBV7-9 and TRBJ1-4, the complete variable domain reads DTGVSQNPRHKITKRGQNVTFRCDPISEHNRLYWYRQTLGQGPEFLTYFQNEAQLEKSRLLSDRFSAERPKGSFSTLEIQRTEQGDSAMYLCASSQDRPGKLFFGSGTQLSVL.

The V gene is TRBV9, the J gene TRBJ2-1; the D gene could be TRBD1 or TRBD2 (6 bases each). CDR3 length: 15 residues. Looked up from germline, CDR1 is SGDLS and CDR2 is YYNGEE. Trimming cost V 4 bases and J 2 bases, with 13 bases left between them. The DNA for the CDR3 is TGTGCCAGCAGCTGGAGGGGGGAGGCCTACAATGAGCAGTTCTTC. Protein product: CASSWRGEAYNEQFF.

This clone was recorded once. This chain links TRBV28 with TRBJ2-7; weak D call: TRBD2 (5 bases). The V end was cut by 3 bases, the J end by 0 bases, with 9 bases between. The germline gives CDR1 MDHEN, CDR2 SYDVKM. The CDR3 sequence is 14 residues long. The CDR3 sequence is CASSFHRDSYEQYF. As DNA, the CDR3 is TGTGCCAGCAGTTTCCACCGGGACTCCTACGAGCAGTACTTC.

This clone was observed a handful of times. The rearrangement uses TRBV10-3 and TRBJ1-1; 7 bases agree with TRBD1. The germline V gene has CDR1 ENHRY and CDR2 SYGVKD. This CDR3 has 15 amino acids. J lost 1 base, V lost 6 bases, and 8 bases had no gene match. The CDR3 nucleotides read TGTGCCATCAGCTCACCGGGACAGCCGAACACTGAAGCTTTCTTT. Translation gives CAISSPGQPNTEAFF.

In the case of this clone: This CDR3 is also generated by other DNA sequences in the sample. The rearrangement joins TRBV6-5 to TRBJ2-2; no definite D call. Germline V gene data show CDR1 as MNHEY and CDR2 as SVGAGI. V was cut by 4 bases and J by 1 base, with 10 bases left in between. The CDR3 consists of 15 residues. Here the CDR3 reads CASSWGRRNTGELFF. The CDR3 coding sequence is TGTGCCAGCAGTTGGGGTCGGCGGAACACCGGGGAGCTGTTTTTT.